A single TCR beta chain is shown here with its context. Its target is not known. The sample originates from a study of blood T cells in healthy people across ages. On the study more broadly: In model experiments, template switching was able to capture about one barcoded beta molecule for every two T cells that were present. Study-level findings and limits: As age increased, TCR beta diversity per million T cells fell in a roughly linear fashion.

The second PCR ran roughly 7 to 12 cycles with a sample-barcoded 5' primer and J-beta primers. One entry per CDR3 protein, called by TCRdb with MiXCR from the 5' RACE reads. Counted here are some 1,800,000 distinct CDR3 sequences, approximately 40% occurring once; the ten biggest clones make up under 25%. The junction had 11 bases not matched to a gene; V was cut back by 0 bases and J by 1 base. The CDR3 loop spans 18 amino acids. Germline CDR1 reads LGHNA; CDR2 reads YNFKEQ. The receptor was derived from a human donor in good health. The chain recombines TRBV4-2 with TRBJ1-1; 7 bases match TRBD1. Material for sequencing was blood. CDR3 in amino acids: CASSQDEVRGQTNTEAFF. The CDR3 DNA is TGTGCCAGCAGCCAAGATGAGGTGCGGGGACAGACGAACACTGAAGCTTTCTTT.